This section outlines one T cell receptor beta chain sequence together with its context. This record belongs to a study of cytomegalovirus exposure and HLA in healthy donors. V was trimmed by 0 bases and J by 15 bases, leaving 12 bases between them. Germline CDR1 GTSNPN, CDR2 SVGIG (reference sequence). CDR3 length equals 11 residues. Vbeta (60) and Jbeta (13) primers were used in the PCR. Repertoires were generated with immunoSEQ multiplex PCR, while TCRdb's copy carries only in-frame clones and drops some. The profile covers 200,000 to 250,000 clones, with around 80% appearing a single time and around 2.9% taken by the ten largest.

The sequence came from a woman in her sixties or seventies in good health and CMV-seropositive. Sequencing was done on a sample of PBMCs. This chain links TRBV30 with TRBJ2-1, with D perhaps TRBD2 (6 bases). CDR3 sequence: CAWSVAGRMFF. CDR3 nucleotides: TGTGCCTGGAGTGTTGCGGGGAGGATGTTCTTC.